Presented here are 3 T cell receptor beta chains from one specimen sequenced in a study of blood T cell repertoires in COVID-19 (TCRdb year 2020). Library preparation employed the immunoSEQ multiplex PCR assay. The immuneACCESS repertoire file appears here via TCRdb, limited to in-frame rearrangements. These files lack a portion of the clones; in checked studies, under half of the deficit traces to unresolved V genes, and the cause of the others is not known. Within this sample are around 250,000 clones, with approximately 91% of them counted one time only. The top ten clonotypes cover over 0.55% of the sample. The specimen was peripheral blood. The receptors were sampled from a human donor in a cohort sampled during active COVID-19.

V is TRBV6-2 or TRBV6-3 and J is TRBJ1-1; 9 bases agree with TRBD1. The CDR3 runs to 15 residues. The V gene's germline CDR1 is MNHEY and CDR2 SVGEGT. After removal of 2 bases from V and 8 bases from J, the junction contained 9 bases not matched to a gene. The DNA of the CDR3 is TGTGCCAGCAGTTACCACCTCGGACAGGGGATCGAAGCTTTCTTT. As protein: CASSYHLGQGIEAFF.

The V gene is TRBV19, the J gene TRBJ2-5; a possible D gene is TRBD2 (5 bases). Germline V gives CDR1 LNHDA, CDR2 SQIVND (reference sequence). There are 13 residues in the CDR3. The V gene lost 3 bases and the J gene lost 1 base, with 6 bases spanning the gap. This CDR3 is CASSMAGQETQYF. CDR3 DNA: TGTGCCAGTAGTATGGCGGGCCAAGAGACCCAGTACTTC.

The chain combines TRBV5-6 with TRBJ1-6; D unclear. This CDR3 is 17 amino acids long. V lost 5 bases to trimming and J lost 0 bases, with 15 bases between them. The germline V gene encodes CDR1 SGHDT and CDR2 YYEEEE. The DNA for the CDR3 is TGTGCCAGCAGGCCAGGACGGACTAGCTCCTATAATTCACCCCTCCACTTT. This gives the protein CASRPGRTSSYNSPLHF.